This T cell receptor beta chain appears in the sequencing data of a study of cytomegalovirus exposure and HLA in healthy donors. PCR involved 60 Vbeta and 13 Jbeta primers. Sequencing was performed with immunoSEQ multiplex PCR; in TCRdb, only in-frame clones are kept and a portion is missing. Here the sample spans 150,000 to 200,000 clones, 68% being singletons. The donors comprised healthy bone marrow donors. This clone was seen a handful of times. Its antigen remains unidentified. Study outcomes and limitations: In vitro experiments confirmed that a few CMV-associated chains were specific for CMV antigens. Most of the TCR beta V segments (in an earlier analysis) were productive either about 90% or about 30% of the time. Reported performance of the classifier showed diagnosis of cytomegalovirus status with high specificity and sensitivity.

Germline V gene lookup returns CDR1 WNHNN and CDR2 SYGVQD (reference sequence). CDR3 size: 13 residues. V lost 3 bases and J 4 bases, leaving 7 bases between the germline ends. The sample taken for sequencing was PBMCs. The V gene is TRBV10-1, the J gene TRBJ1-3; a possible D gene is TRBD1 (5 bases). The source of this sequence is a man aged 50-59 years in good health and CMV-seronegative. The CDR3, as DNA: TGCGCCAGCAGTGAATACAGGGGAAACACCATATATTTT. Its translation: CASSEYRGNTIYF.